These 8 T cell receptor beta chains were all obtained from the same sample, sequenced in a study of blood T cell repertoires in COVID-19. Only in-frame clones appear in the TCRdb table, and some are missing; sequencing was by immunoSEQ multiplex PCR. The sample lists about 100,000 clones; about 84% were seen once. Sample: peripheral blood. The receptor set was obtained from a human donor in a cohort sampled during active COVID-19.

The chain links TRBV7-2 to TRBJ2-7, with 8 positions matching TRBD1. The V gene end was trimmed by 6 bases and the J gene end by 7 bases; junction bases not matched to a gene: 14. The CDR3 contains 15 residues. The V gene's germline CDR1 is SGHTA and CDR2 FQGNSA. CDR3 in DNA: TGTGCCAGCAGTCCCAGGACAGGGAGTTCGGAAGAGCAGTACTTC. Amino acid sequence: CASSPRTGSSEEQYF.

The gene calls are TRBV7-2 and TRBJ2-5, with D hard to call. V was clipped by 10 bases and J by 5 bases, with 14 bases between them. The length of the CDR3 is 12 residues. Germline loops: CDR1 SGHTA, CDR2 FQGNSA. The CDR3 coding sequence is TGTGCCACCGCGGAGCAGCTCGAGACCCAGTACTTC. Translated, it gives CATAEQLETQYF.

The chain combines TRBV5-1 with TRBJ1-1, with 9 bases fitting TRBD1. CDR3 size: 14 residues. The V and J ends lost 3 bases and 4 bases, in that order; junction bases with no gene match: 4. Germline loops: CDR1 SGHRS, CDR2 YFSETQ. The CDR3 bases are TGCGCCAGCAGCTACAGACAGGGGGGCACTGAAGCTTTCTTT. Amino acid sequence: CASSYRQGGTEAFF.

This chain uses TRBV6-6 with TRBJ2-5, with D possibly TRBD2 on 6 matching bases. CDR3 length: 13 residues. V shed 2 bases and J shed 9 bases, with 13 bases lying between them. The germline CDR1 and CDR2 sequences are MNHNY and SVGAGI (reference sequence). CDR3 region: CASSYPPGSAQYF. In DNA form, the CDR3 reads TGTGCCAGCAGTTACCCACCCGGGAGTGCCCAGTACTTC.

The rearrangement uses TRBV6-5 and TRBJ1-2, with 9 bases aligning to TRBD1. The CDR3 length is 14 residues. Losses at the gene ends were 7 bases for V and 5 bases for J; bases not matched to a gene: 8. Germline CDR1 reads MNHEY; CDR2 reads SVGAGI. CDR3 nucleotide sequence: TGTGCCAGCATCAAACAGGGGGCGAGATATGGCTACACCTTC. Translating it yields CASIKQGARYGYTF.

This clone was seen a handful of times. The CDR3 DNA sequence: TGTGCCAGCAGCTTAGGACTAGCGGGAGTCGTGCGCCAAGAGACCCAGTACTTC. This codes for CASSLGLAGVVRQETQYF. The chain carries TRBV7-2 and TRBJ2-5, with 12 bases lining up with TRBD2. CDR3 size: 18 residues. Germline V gene sequence: CDR1 SGHTA, CDR2 FQGNSA. Trimming removed 1 base from V and 1 base from J; junction bases left unmatched: 7.

The chain recombines TRBV5-4 with TRBJ1-6; D remains ambiguous. The CDR3 length is 14 residues. CDR1 and CDR2 (germline): SGHNT, YYREEE (reference sequence). Trimming stripped 3 bases from V and 4 bases from J, with 8 bases between. In DNA, the CDR3 is TGTGCCAGCAGCTACGGGGAGTATAATTCACCCCTCCACTTT. It translates to CASSYGEYNSPLHF.

This sequence joins TRBV18 and TRBJ2-5; D gene unclear. This CDR3 contains 12 residues. The germline V and J ends were trimmed by 2 bases and 4 bases, with 5 bases remaining between them. Germline CDR1 reads KGHSH; CDR2 reads LQKENI. The CDR3 region is CASSPSLETQYF. CDR3 nucleotide sequence: TGTGCCAGCTCACCATCCTTAGAGACCCAGTACTTC.